This record looks at one T cell receptor beta chain sequence and its context. The specificity of this receptor is unknown. Per-nucleotide qualities are absent, and no much larger clonotype sits a single base away. The data originate from a study of OX40 agonist ivuxolimab in advanced cancers. Context from the whole study: The costimulatory receptor OX40 (CD134) was targeted by ivuxolimab, a fully human IgG2 agonistic monoclonal antibody. The paper covers the monotherapy dose-escalation part of the phase I ivuxolimab trial, which included N = 52 patients. The point of sequencing TCRbeta in the periphery was to test whether ivuxolimab changed TCR sequence diversity and drove clonal T-cell expansion. Of the 50 to 55 dose-escalation patients, hepatocellular carcinoma was present in around 20, melanoma in roughly 15, renal cell carcinoma in 9 and head and neck cancer in 9. Intravenous ivuxolimab was administered to patients every 2 weeks at six dose levels: 0.01, 0.1, 0.3, 1.5, 3 and 10 mg/kg. Partial responses were achieved by three dose-escalation patients, of whom one had hepatocellular carcinoma and two had cutaneous melanoma. In the dose-escalation cohort, around four fifths of patients were male, and the mean age was around 60 years with a range of about 20 to 79. Patients were allowed to have had prior anti-PD-1, anti-PD-L1 or anti-CTLA-4 therapy, and around 43% of the dose-escalation patients had been treated with checkpoint inhibitors. Here is what the overall study found, with its caveats: Antigen specificity was not determined for the clonally expanded peripheral T cells. At doses of 0.1 to 3.0 mg/kg, clonal expansion of both CD4+ and CD8+ T cells in blood was seen between baseline and week 6. In the 0.1-3.0 mg/kg groups, partial responders had among the lowest normalized peripheral clonal expansion, particularly in CD8+ T cells. After ivuxolimab, more expanded clones were found on average in CD8+ T cells than in CD4+ T cells. Low levels of normalized T-cell clonal expansion were also seen in some patients who did not respond.

The trial excluded patients who had a history of autoimmune disease or were on systemic immunosuppression. Peripheral blood for TCR sequencing was collected from all dose cohorts at baseline, on cycle 4 day 1, and on cycle 7 day 1. The samples were taken from a phase I, first-in-human, multicenter, open-label dose-escalation trial of ivuxolimab. Adults with locally advanced or metastatic melanoma, renal cell carcinoma, hepatocellular carcinoma or head and neck squamous cell carcinoma were enrolled in the trial. Before TCR sequencing, CD4+ T cells and CD8+ T cells from peripheral blood were sorted into separate populations. To sequence the TCRbeta CDR3 region, genomic DNA was isolated from the sorted cells. The immunoSEQ Assay was used for sequencing of TCRbeta CDR3 regions. This is the immuneACCESS table as TCRdb keeps it, with only in-frame sequences that have V and J called. A part of the clones is gone; compared with another copy, unresolved V genes explain less than half, and the rest is unexplained. The sample table contains around 60,000 clones; only one count was recorded for roughly 87% of them. Around 16% of the sample comes from the top ten.

The germline V and J ends show losses of 3 bases and 7 bases respectively, and no gene match explains 9 bases of the junction. The CDR3 numbers 16 residues from cysteine through phenylalanine. Only the CDR3 DNA stays, 48 bases, in frame from base 1. Via the germline V gene, CDR1 is MGHRA and CDR2 YSYEKL. The specimen comprised CD4+ or CD8+ T cells sorted from blood, sampled in a trial of the OX40 agonist ivuxolimab. This sequence originates from an adult with an advanced solid tumor such as melanoma, head and neck, liver or kidney cancer. The V gene is TRBV4-1 and the J gene is TRBJ1-2, and TRBD1 aligns with 12 junction nucleotides. Read as DNA, the sequence is TGCGCCAGCAGCCATACCGGGACAGGGGGCGCCGGTGGCTACACCTTC. Translated, this is CASSHTGTGGAGGYTF.